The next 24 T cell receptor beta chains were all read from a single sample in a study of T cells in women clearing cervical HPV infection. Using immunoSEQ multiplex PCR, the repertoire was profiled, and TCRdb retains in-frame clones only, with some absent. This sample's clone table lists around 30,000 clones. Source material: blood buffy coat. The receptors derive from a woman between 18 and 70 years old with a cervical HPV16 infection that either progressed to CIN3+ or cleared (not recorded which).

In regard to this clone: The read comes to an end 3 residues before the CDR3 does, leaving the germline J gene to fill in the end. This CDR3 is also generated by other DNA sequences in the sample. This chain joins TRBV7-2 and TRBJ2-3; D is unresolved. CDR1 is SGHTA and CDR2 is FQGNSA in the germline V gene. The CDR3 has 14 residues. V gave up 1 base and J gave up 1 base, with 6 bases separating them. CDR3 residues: CASSLGRGTDTQYF. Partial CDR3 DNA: TGTGCCAGCAGCTTAGGTCGGGGCACAGATACG.

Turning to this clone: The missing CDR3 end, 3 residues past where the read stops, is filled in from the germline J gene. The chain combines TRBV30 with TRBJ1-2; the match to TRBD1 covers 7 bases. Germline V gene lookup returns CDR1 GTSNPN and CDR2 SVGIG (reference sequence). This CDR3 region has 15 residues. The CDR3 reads CAWSVLTGLSYDYTF. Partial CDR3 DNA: TGTGCCTGGAGTGTACTGACAGGGCTAAGCTACGAC.

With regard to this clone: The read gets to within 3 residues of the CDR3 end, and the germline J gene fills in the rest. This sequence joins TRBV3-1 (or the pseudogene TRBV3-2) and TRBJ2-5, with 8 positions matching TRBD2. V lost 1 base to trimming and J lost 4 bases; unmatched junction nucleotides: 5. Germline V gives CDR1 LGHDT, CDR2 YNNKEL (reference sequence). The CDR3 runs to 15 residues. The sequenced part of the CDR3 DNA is TGTGCCAGCAGCCAAGTCAGCGGGAGCGGAGAGACC. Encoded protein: CASSQVSGSGET. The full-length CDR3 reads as CASSQVSGSGETQYF.

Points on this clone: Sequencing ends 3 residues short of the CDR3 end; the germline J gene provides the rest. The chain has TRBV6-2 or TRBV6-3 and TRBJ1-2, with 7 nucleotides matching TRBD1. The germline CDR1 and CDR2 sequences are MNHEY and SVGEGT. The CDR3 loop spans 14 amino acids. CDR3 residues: CASAEGTVYNDYTF. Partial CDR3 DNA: TGTGCCAGTGCCGAAGGGACAGTCTACAATGAC.

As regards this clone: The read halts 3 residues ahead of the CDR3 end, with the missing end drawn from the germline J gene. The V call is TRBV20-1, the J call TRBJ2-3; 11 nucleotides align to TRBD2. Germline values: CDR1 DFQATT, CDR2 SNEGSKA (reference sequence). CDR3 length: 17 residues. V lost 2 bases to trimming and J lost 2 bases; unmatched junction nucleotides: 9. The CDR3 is CSARPMRLAGPTDTQYF. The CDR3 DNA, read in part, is TGCAGTGCTAGACCCATGAGACTAGCGGGACCCACAGATACG.

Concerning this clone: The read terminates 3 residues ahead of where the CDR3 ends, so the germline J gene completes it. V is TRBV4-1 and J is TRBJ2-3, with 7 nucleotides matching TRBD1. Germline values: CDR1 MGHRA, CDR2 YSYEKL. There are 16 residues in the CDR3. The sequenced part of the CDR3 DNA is TGCGCCAGCAGCCAATCGAGCGACAGGGATTTTGGGACG. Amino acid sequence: CASSQSSDRDFGT. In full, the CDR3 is CASSQSSDRDFGTQYF.

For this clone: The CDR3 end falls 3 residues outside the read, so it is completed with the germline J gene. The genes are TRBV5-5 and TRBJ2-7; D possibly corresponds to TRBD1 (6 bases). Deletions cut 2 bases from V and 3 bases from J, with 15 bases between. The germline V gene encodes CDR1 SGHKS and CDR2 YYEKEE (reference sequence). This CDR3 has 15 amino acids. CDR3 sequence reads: CASSLEQGLSYEQYF. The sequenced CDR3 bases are TGTGCCAGCAGCTTAGAACAGGGCTTAAGCTACGAG.

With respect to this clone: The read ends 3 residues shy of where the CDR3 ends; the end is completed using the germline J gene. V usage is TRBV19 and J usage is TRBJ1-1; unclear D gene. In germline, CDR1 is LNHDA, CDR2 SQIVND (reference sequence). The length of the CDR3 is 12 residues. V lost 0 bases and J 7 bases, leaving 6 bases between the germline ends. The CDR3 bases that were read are TGTGCCAGTAGTATAGATCAGTTTGAA. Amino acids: CASSIDQFE. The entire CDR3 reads CASSIDQFEAFF.

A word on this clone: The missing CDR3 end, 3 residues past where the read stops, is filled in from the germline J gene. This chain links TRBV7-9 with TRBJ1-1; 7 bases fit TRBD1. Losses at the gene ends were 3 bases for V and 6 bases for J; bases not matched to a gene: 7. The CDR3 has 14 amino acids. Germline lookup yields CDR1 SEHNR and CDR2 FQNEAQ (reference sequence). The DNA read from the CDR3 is TGTGCCAGCAGCTTTGACAGGGTCGGAGCTGAA. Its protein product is CASSFDRVGAE. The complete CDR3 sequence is CASSFDRVGAEAFF. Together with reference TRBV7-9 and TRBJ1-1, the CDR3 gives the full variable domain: DTGVSQNPRHKITKRGQNVTFRCDPISEHNRLYWYRQTLGQGPEFLTYFQNEAQLEKSRLLSDRFSAERPKGSFSTLEIQRTEQGDSAMYLCASSFDRVGAEAFFGQGTRLTVV.

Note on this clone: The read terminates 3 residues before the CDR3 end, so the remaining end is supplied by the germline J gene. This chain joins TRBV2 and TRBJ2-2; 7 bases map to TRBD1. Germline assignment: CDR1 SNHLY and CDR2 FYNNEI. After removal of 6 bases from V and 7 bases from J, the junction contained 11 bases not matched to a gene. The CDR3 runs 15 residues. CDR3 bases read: TGTGCCAGCAGCCCAAAGACAGGGAGCGTCGGGGAG. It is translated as CASSPKTGSVGE. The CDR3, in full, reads CASSPKTGSVGELFF.

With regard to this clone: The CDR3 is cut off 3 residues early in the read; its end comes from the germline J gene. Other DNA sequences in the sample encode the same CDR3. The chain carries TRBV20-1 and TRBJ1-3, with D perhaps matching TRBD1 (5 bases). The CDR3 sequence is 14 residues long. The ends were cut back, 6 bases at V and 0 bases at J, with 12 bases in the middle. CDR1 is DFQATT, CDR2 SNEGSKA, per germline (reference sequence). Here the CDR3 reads CSALQANSGNTIYF. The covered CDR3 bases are TGCAGTGCATTACAGGCGAACTCTGGAAACACC.

CDR3 protein: CASSQGAQARETQYF. The covered CDR3 bases are TGTGCCAGCAGCCAAGGAGCTCAAGCGAGAGAGACC. The rearrangement joins TRBV14 to TRBJ2-5; unclear D gene. The read ends 3 residues early relative to the CDR3; the germline J gene fills the gap. V was trimmed by 1 base and J by 4 bases, leaving 13 bases between them. The CDR3 length is 15 residues. Germline V lookup: CDR1 SGHDN, CDR2 FVKESK. Variable domain in full (rest from reference TRBV14 and TRBJ2-5): EAGVTQFPSHSVIEKGQTVTLRCDPISGHDNLYWYRRVMGKEIKFLLHFVKESKQDESGMPNNRFLAERTGGTYSTLKVQPAELEDSGVYFCASSQGAQARETQYFGPGTRLLVL.

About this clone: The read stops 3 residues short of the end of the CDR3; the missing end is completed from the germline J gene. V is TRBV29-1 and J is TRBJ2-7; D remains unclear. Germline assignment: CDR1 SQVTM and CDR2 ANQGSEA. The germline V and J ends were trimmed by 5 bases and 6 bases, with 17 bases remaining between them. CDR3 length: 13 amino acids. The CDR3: CSVLPILSGEQYF. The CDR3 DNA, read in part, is TGCAGCGTTTTGCCTATACTTTCAGGCGAG.

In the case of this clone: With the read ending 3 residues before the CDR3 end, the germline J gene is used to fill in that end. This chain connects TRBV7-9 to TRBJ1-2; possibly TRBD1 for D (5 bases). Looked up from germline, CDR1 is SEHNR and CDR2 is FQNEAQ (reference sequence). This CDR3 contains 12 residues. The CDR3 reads CASSLPGDDYTF. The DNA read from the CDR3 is TGTGCCAGCAGCTTACCGGGGGATGAC.

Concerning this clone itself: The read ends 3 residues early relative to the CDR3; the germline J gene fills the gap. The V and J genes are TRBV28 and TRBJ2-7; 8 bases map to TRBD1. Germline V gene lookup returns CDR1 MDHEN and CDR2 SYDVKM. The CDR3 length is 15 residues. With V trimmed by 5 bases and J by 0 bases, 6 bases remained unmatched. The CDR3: CASSPPGQDSYEQYF. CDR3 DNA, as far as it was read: TGTGCCAGCAGTCCGCCGGGACAGGACTCCTACGAG.

Partial CDR3 DNA: TGTGCCAGCAGTGGCAGGACTAGCGTTAGGGATGAG. Encoded protein: CASSGRTSVRDE. The whole CDR3 protein is CASSGRTSVRDEQFF. V and J are TRBV2 and TRBJ2-1; the match to TRBD2 covers 9 bases. The read terminates 3 residues ahead of where the CDR3 ends, so the germline J gene completes it. The germline gives CDR1 SNHLY, CDR2 FYNNEI. The CDR3 runs to 15 residues. V dropped 4 bases and J dropped 8; count of bases not matched to a gene: 9. Together with reference TRBV2 and TRBJ2-1, the CDR3 gives the full variable domain: EPEVTQTPSHQVTQMGQEVILRCVPISNHLYFYWYRQILGQKVEFLVSFYNNEISEKSEIFDDQFSVERPDGSNFTLKIRSTKLEDSAMYFCASSGRTSVRDEQFFGPGTRLTVL.

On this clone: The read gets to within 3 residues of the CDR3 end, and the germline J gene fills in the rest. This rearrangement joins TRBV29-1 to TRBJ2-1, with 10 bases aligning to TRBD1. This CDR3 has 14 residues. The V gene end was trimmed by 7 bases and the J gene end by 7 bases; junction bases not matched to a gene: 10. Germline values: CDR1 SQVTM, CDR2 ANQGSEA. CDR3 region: CSAIRDRGGNEQFF. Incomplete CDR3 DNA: TGCAGCGCAATCCGGGACAGGGGTGGGAATGAG.

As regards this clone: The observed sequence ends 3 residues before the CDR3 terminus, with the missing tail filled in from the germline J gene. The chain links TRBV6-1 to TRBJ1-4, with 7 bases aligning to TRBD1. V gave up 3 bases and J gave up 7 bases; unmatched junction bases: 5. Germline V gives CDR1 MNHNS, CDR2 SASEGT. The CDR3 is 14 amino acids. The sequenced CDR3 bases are TGTGCCAGCAGTGAGAGGACAGGCTCTGAAAAA. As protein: CASSERTGSEK. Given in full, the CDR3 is CASSERTGSEKLFF.

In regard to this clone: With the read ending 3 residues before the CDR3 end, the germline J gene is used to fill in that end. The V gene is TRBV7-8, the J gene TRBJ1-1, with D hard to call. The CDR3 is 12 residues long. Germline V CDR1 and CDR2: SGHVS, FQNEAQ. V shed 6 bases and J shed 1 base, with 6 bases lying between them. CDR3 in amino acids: CASRRQNTEAFF. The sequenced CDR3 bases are TGTGCCAGCAGAAGACAGAACACTGAA.

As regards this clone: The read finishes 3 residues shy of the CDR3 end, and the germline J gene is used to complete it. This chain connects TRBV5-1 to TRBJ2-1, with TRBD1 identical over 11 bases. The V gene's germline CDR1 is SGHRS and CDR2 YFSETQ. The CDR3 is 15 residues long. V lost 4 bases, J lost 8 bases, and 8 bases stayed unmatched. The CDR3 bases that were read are TGCGCCAGCAGCGTGGACAGGGGGCGCGGGCATGAG. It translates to CASSVDRGRGHE. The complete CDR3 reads CASSVDRGRGHEQFF.

CDR3 sequence: CSARLAGGENEQFF. The DNA read from the CDR3 is TGCAGTGCTAGATTGGCGGGAGGTGAAAATGAG. The chain recombines TRBV20-1 with TRBJ2-1, with 8 nucleotides matching TRBD2. The read is 3 residues too short to cover the CDR3 end, so that end is filled in from the germline J gene. V was pared by 2 bases and J by 7 bases, with 7 bases of the junction left unmatched. The length of the CDR3 is 14 residues. Per the germline V gene, CDR1 is DFQATT and CDR2 is SNEGSKA (reference sequence).

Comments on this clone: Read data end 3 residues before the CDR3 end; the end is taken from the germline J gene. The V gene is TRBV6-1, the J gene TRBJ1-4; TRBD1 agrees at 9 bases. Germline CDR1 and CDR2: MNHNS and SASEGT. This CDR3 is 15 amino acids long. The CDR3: CASSEVDRGYSPLFF. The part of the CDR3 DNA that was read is TGTGCCAGCAGTGAAGTCGACAGGGGGTATTCACCA.

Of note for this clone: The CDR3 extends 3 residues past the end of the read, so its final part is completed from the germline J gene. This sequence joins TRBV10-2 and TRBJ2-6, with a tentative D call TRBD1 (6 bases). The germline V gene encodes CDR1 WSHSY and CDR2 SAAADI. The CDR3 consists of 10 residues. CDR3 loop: CATFGQFLTF. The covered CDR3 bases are TGCGCCACCTTCGGACAGTTC.

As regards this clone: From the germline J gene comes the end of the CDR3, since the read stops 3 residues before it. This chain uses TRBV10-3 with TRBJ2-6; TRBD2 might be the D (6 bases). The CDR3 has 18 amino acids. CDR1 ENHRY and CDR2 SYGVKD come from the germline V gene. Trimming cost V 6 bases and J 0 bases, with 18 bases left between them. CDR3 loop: CAISHGTVDSSGANVLTF. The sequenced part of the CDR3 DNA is TGTGCCATCAGCCACGGGACTGTCGATAGCTCTGGGGCCAACGTC.